What follows describes a single T cell receptor beta chain. The antigen is unknown. The data were produced by immunoSEQ multiplex PCR, yet TCRdb's version contains in-frame clones alone and is incomplete. The table lists some 65,000 clones, roughly 88% of them singletons, with under 2% in the top ten. This sample is part of a study of siplizumab effects on memory and regulatory T cells. Germline CDR1 is SGHTA and CDR2 is FQGNSA. V lost 5 bases and J 4 bases, leaving 8 bases between the germline ends. The CDR3 runs to 13 residues. Broader study findings: Treatment with siplizumab left mappable alloreactive CD4+ clones averaging roughly 70% Treg-derived, compared with 25% to 30% in controls. The study did not confirm that proliferating Tregs from siplizumab cultures were suppressive.

This receptor was obtained from a human donor in good health. The V call is TRBV7-2, the J call TRBJ1-4; the D gene is possibly TRBD1 (6 bases). The sequencing sample was made of Tregs sorted from blood. The CDR3 region has the DNA TGTGCCAGCAGCCGGGACAATAATGAAAAACTGTTTTTT. Encoded protein: CASSRDNNEKLFF.